The 23 T cell receptor beta chains below were found in one sample sequenced in a study of blood T cell repertoires in COVID-19. The method was immunoSEQ multiplex PCR; TCRdb's version includes in-frame clones alone and lacks a portion of them. This table has some 54,000 clones, roughly 91% appearing once. Sequencing input: peripheral blood. The receptor source for this set is a man older than 75 with active or convalescent COVID-19.

This clone counts as medium-sized. This chain links TRBV19 with TRBJ2-1; 11 bases are shared with TRBD2. Unmatched junction bases numbered 13, after V lost 5 bases and J lost 16 bases. The V gene's germline CDR1 is LNHDA and CDR2 SQIVND (reference sequence). The CDR3 covers 14 residues. CDR3 protein: CASSGPQTSGSCFF. The DNA for the CDR3 is TGTGCCAGTAGTGGACCACAAACTAGCGGGAGTTGTTTCTTC.

The rearrangement uses TRBV30 and TRBJ1-2, with a tentative D call TRBD1 (6 bases). This CDR3 has 11 residues. The germline V gene has CDR1 GTSNPN and CDR2 SVGIG (reference sequence). Trimming removed 2 bases from V and 8 bases from J, with 9 bases in between. CDR3 amino acids: CAWSSGEGYTF. The CDR3 DNA follows: TGTGCCTGGAGTTCAGGGGAGGGCTACACCTTC.

Concerning this clone itself: One end of the junction does not line up with germline, which may come from a read error. This rearrangement joins TRBV30 to TRBJ2-5; TRBD1 might be the D (6 bases). The V gene's germline CDR1 is GTSNPN and CDR2 SVGIG (reference sequence). CDR3 length: 14 residues. The CDR3 reads CAWSIDRFQGTQYF. CDR3 sequence (DNA): TGTGCCTGGAGTATAGACAGGTTCCAAGGGACCCAGTACTTC.

The J gene is TRBJ1-2, the V gene TRBV12-3 or TRBV12-4; the match to TRBD1 covers 8 bases. The CDR3 is made up of 13 amino acids. V lost 6 bases, J lost 4 bases, and 4 bases stayed unmatched. This CDR3 is CASSRTGTYGYTF. DNA for the CDR3: TGTGCCAGCAGCCGGACAGGGACCTATGGCTACACCTTC.

This clone appeared a few times. The rearrangement links TRBV6-5 to TRBJ2-5, with TRBD1 matching over 9 bases. Trimming took 5 bases from V and 5 from J; bases not matched to a gene: 9. The CDR3 length is 15 residues. Germline-derived CDR1 and CDR2 are MNHEY and SVGAGI. The CDR3 protein is CASSTPTGGLETQYF. The CDR3 region has the DNA TGTGCCAGCAGTACGCCGACAGGGGGTTTGGAGACCCAGTACTTC.

The chain employs TRBV5-5 and TRBJ2-3; D is uncertain. The CDR3 extends over 15 amino acids. Germline-derived CDR1 and CDR2 are SGHKS and YYEKEE (reference sequence). Deletions cut 0 bases from V and 1 base from J, with 9 bases between. The CDR3 here is CASSLAGPRTDTQYF. The CDR3, as DNA: TGTGCCAGCAGCTTGGCTGGGCCTCGCACAGATACGCAGTATTTT.

The gene calls are TRBV21-1 and TRBJ2-7; the D call of TRBD1 is as the table states it, not checked on the DNA. TRBV21-1 is termed a pseudogene. The CDR3 totals 14 residues. The CDR3 DNA reads TGTGCCAGCAGCAAGGGGACAGGGGCCTACGAGCAGTACTTC. Its translation: CASSKGTGAYEQYF.

The chain has TRBV5-1 and TRBJ2-2, with 15 nucleotides matching TRBD2. The V segment lost 4 bases and the J segment 6 bases; nucleotides outside the gene matches: 4. The CDR3 consists of 16 residues. CDR1 is SGHRS and CDR2 is YFSETQ in the germline V gene. The DNA for the CDR3 is TGCGCCAGCAGCAGGACTAGCGGGGGGGCCCCCGGGGAGCTGTTTTTT. Its protein is CASSRTSGGAPGELFF.

In nucleotides, the CDR3 is TGTGCCAGCAGCTTAGGTGCAGGATACACTGAAGCTTTCTTT. Its protein product is CASSLGAGYTEAFF. The chain links TRBV7-2 to TRBJ1-1; unclear D gene. CDR3 length equals 14 residues. Germline V gives CDR1 SGHTA, CDR2 FQGNSA. The ends were cut back, 1 base at V and 3 bases at J, with 9 bases in the middle.

The CDR3 DNA sequence: TGTGCCAGCAGTAAACAGGGCCTTCAGTTCGTGTACACCTTC. This gives the protein CASSKQGLQFVYTF. The chain links TRBV28 to TRBJ1-2, with TRBD1 as a possible D gene (6 bases). The germline V gene encodes CDR1 MDHEN and CDR2 SYDVKM. V was shortened by 5 bases and J by 11 bases, with 21 bases between the two germline ends. The length of the CDR3 is 14 residues.

The chain employs TRBV12-3 or TRBV12-4 and TRBJ1-3; D gene uncertain. The CDR3 is 12 amino acids. The V gene lost 11 bases and the J gene lost 0 bases, with 8 bases spanning the gap. The CDR3 is CALRNSGNTIYF. The CDR3 DNA sequence: TGTGCCCTAAGAAACTCTGGAAACACCATATATTTT.

The chain combines TRBV3-1 (or the pseudogene TRBV3-2) with TRBJ1-5; 9 bases match TRBD1. V lost 2 bases and J lost 6; bases outside the gene matches: 5. CDR1 and CDR2 (germline): LGHDT, YNNKEL (reference sequence). The CDR3 is 15 amino acids. The CDR3 DNA follows: TGTGCCAGCAGCCAATGGACAGGGGAAGGTCAGCCCCAGCATTTT. The encoded protein is CASSQWTGEGQPQHF.

CDR3 region: CASSEFETGWTGELFF. The CDR3 nucleotides read TGTGCCAGCAGTGAATTCGAGACAGGGTGGACCGGGGAGCTGTTTTTT. The chain uses TRBV25-1 and TRBJ2-2, with 7 bases identical to TRBD1. Germline V gene lookup returns CDR1 MGHDK and CDR2 SYGVNS. The CDR3 runs 16 residues. J was trimmed by 5 bases and V by 1 base; bases with no gene match: 7.

The rearrangement links TRBV11-3 to TRBJ2-1; the match to TRBD2 covers 9 bases. CDR3 length equals 16 residues. CDR1 is SGHNT and CDR2 is YENEEA in the germline V gene. J was trimmed by 6 bases and V by 0 bases; bases with no gene match: 6. The CDR3 region is CASSLDSSGTLNEQFF. Here the CDR3 DNA reads TGTGCCAGCAGCTTAGATTCTAGCGGGACCCTCAATGAGCAGTTCTTC. The variable domain in full, completed from reference TRBV11-3 and TRBJ2-1, reads EAGVVQSPRYKIIEKKQPVAFWCNPISGHNTLYWYLQNLGQGPELLIRYENEEAVDDSQLPKDRFSAERLKGVDSTLKIQPAELGDSAVYLCASSLDSSGTLNEQFFGPGTRLTVL.

The chain uses TRBV5-4 and TRBJ2-5; 10 nucleotides line up with TRBD2. V shed 0 bases and J 4 bases; nucleotides not matched to a gene: 3. Germline values: CDR1 SGHNT, CDR2 YYREEE (reference sequence). The CDR3 sequence is 15 residues long. Written as DNA, the CDR3 is TGTGCCAGCAGCTTGGCAGCGGGAGGGAGAGAGACCCAGTACTTC. Translation gives CASSLAAGGRETQYF. The entire variable domain, with the rest obtained from reference TRBV5-4 and TRBJ2-5, is as follows: ETGVTQSPTHLIKTRGQQVTLRCSSQSGHNTVSWYQQALGQGPQFIFQYYREEENGRGNFPPRFSGLQFPNYSSELNVNALELDDSALYLCASSLAAGGRETQYFGPGTRLLVL.

V usage is TRBV6-5 and J usage is TRBJ1-4; D not certain. The V and J ends lost 6 bases and 7 bases respectively, with 15 bases between them. The CDR3 length is 14 residues. Germline loops: CDR1 MNHEY, CDR2 SVGAGI. The CDR3 bases are TGTGCCAGCAGGACCACAGTGGCGAGTGAAAAACTGTTTTTT. Translation: CASRTTVASEKLFF.

The V gene is TRBV7-8, the J gene TRBJ2-1; TRBD1 is a possible D gene (5 bases). V gave up 1 base and J gave up 2 bases, with 12 bases separating them. CDR1 SGHVS and CDR2 FQNEAQ come from the germline V gene. The CDR3 has 16 residues. The CDR3 protein is CASSLVSAGTYNEQFF. The CDR3 nucleotides read TGTGCCAGCAGCTTAGTTTCGGCAGGGACCTACAATGAGCAGTTCTTC.

The rearrangement links TRBV28 to TRBJ2-7, with D perhaps matching TRBD1 (6 bases). V was shortened by 7 bases and J by 1 base, with 11 bases between the two germline ends. CDR3 size: 13 residues. Germline V gives CDR1 MDHEN, CDR2 SYDVKM. The CDR3 nucleotides read TGTGCCAGCAAGACAGGTTTTTCCTACGAGCAGTACTTC. It is translated as CASKTGFSYEQYF.

The chain couples TRBV30 to TRBJ2-3; D may be TRBD2 (6 bases). Germline V lookup: CDR1 GTSNPN, CDR2 SVGIG (reference sequence). V was pared by 3 bases and J by 0 bases, with 31 bases between. The CDR3 has 21 residues. CDR3 nucleotides: TGTGCCTGGAGGCCCACCGGGACTCACTTTATATTCGACCCTAGCACAGATACGCAGTATTTT. As protein: CAWRPTGTHFIFDPSTDTQYF.

This chain joins TRBV10-3 and TRBJ2-5, with 8 nucleotides matching TRBD1. Germline lookup yields CDR1 ENHRY and CDR2 SYGVKD. J lost 5 bases, V lost 10 bases, and 3 bases had no gene match. The CDR3 spans 11 residues. CDR3 protein: CATGGGETQYF. CDR3 nucleotides: TGTGCCACAGGGGGCGGGGAGACCCAGTACTTC.

The chain carries TRBV10-3 and TRBJ1-2, with 10 nucleotides matching TRBD1. Germline V gene sequence: CDR1 ENHRY, CDR2 SYGVKD. V shed 10 bases, J shed 8 bases, and the junction held 10 bases outside the gene matches. This CDR3 has 13 residues. The CDR3 coding sequence is TGTGCCACGATGGGACAGGGGAATGGGGGCTACACCTTC. This sequence encodes CATMGQGNGGYTF.

A note on this clone: At one end, the junction sequence differs from germline, possibly due to a read error. The gene calls are TRBV28 and TRBJ1-2; D is perhaps TRBD1 (6 bases). CDR3 length equals 13 residues. Germline lookup yields CDR1 MDHEN and CDR2 SYDVKM. The CDR3 is CASSSPDSYSPRF. CDR3 DNA sequence: TGTGCCAGCAGTTCACCGGACAGTTATTCCCCCCGCTTC.

This rearrangement joins TRBV28 to TRBJ2-7, with 10 bases that match TRBD1. Germline V lookup: CDR1 MDHEN, CDR2 SYDVKM. J was trimmed by 4 bases and V by 3 bases; bases with no gene match: 12. This CDR3 has 17 residues. In DNA form, the CDR3 reads TGTGCCAGCAGTTTCAAAAATGGGCGACAGGGGGCGTACGAGCAGTACTTC. Translated: CASSFKNGRQGAYEQYF.